The clone carrying this T cell receptor (beta chain) was observed once. Its antigen is not known. The sample belongs to a study of T cell clones after liver transplantation. The wider study: Pre-transplant mixed lymphocyte reactions yielded third-party-reactive TCRbeta sequences as comparators for graft-donor-reactive sequences. Until 12-24 months post-transplant, subjects got standard immunosuppression and no induction. Regarding the study as a whole: Low donor cell numbers restricted donor-reactive repertoire measurement in a couple of subjects.

Profiled with immunoSEQ multiplex PCR; TCRdb holds only in-frame clones, not every one. In the table there are 15,000 to 20,000 clones, 80% of which are singletons. Trimming removed 6 bases from V and 5 bases from J, with 29 bases in between. This CDR3 contains 18 residues. Germline values: CDR1 SGDLS, CDR2 YYNGEE. This receptor was taken from a human patient who received a liver transplant. Some T cells may be supplied by the graft donor. This specimen was CD8+ T cells from blood, taken around 50 months after liver transplant. The chain links TRBV9 to TRBJ1-2, with a possible D match to TRBD1 (5 bases). The CDR3 DNA follows: TGTGCCAGCATCAAAGCCCCGGACGGCATGGGGCTTTCTTATGGCTACACCTTC. Translation gives CASIKAPDGMGLSYGYTF.